This T cell receptor (beta chain) was identified during a study of healthy donors' naive CD4 and CD8 T cells (dated by TCRdb to between 2014 and 2016). About the full investigation: Donors were selected to cover three age groups (20-25, 40-50 and 60-70 years, several each), with a mean age of roughly 43, and half of the donors were female. For TCR alpha, a new primer set covering all functional IMGT alpha gene variants was designed, and the rest of the protocol matched the beta-chain workflow. Rearranged TCR alpha and beta chains from naive CD4+ and CD8+ T cells were sequenced in the study to test how TCR variation relates to lineage commitment. Peripheral blood mononuclear cells were collected from 20 or so healthy, unrelated individuals. Donors were HLA-typed by sequencing at HLA-A, -B, -C, -DRB1, -DQB1 and -DPB1 using the SBTexcellerator protocol, an ABI3130xl analyzer and SBTengine software. General findings and caveats noted by the study authors: The study did not directly address whether homeostatic proliferation of naive T cells might have biased the repertoire. Alpha and beta chains were sequenced in bulk and could not be paired, so combined chain effects were not evaluated. Bias between naive CD4+ and CD8+ cells was reportedly observed for most V and J gene segments, consistently across donors and independently of HLA genotype. Around 13% of the variance in CD4/CD8 propensity appeared to be explained jointly by V genes, J genes and CDR3 charge, in a largely additive manner. In both chains, CD4+ lineage was associated with a positively charged CDR3, and CD8+ lineage was associated with a negatively charged CDR3.

This clonotype showed up just once. Its cognate antigen has yet to be identified. Base qualities are not recorded, but no much larger clone differs from it by a single base. A single read makes a weak case. Cells with a CD4+CD8-CD45RO-CD45RA+ profile were isolated by FACS and defined as naive CD4+ T cells, and those with a CD8+CD4-CD45RA+CD27bright profile were defined as naive CD8+ T cells. Antibodies against CD4 (RPA-T4), CD8 (SK1), CD27 (O323), CD45RA (HI100) and CD45RO (UCHL1) were used for sorting. Taken from cysteine to phenylalanine, the CDR3 has 13 residues. Just the 39-base CDR3 DNA is kept, in frame starting at base 1. V is trimmed back by 7 bases and J by 4 bases, and the junction contains 7 bases that no gene match accounts for. The germline V gene provides CDR1 ENHRY and CDR2 SYGVKD. For sequencing, a 454 GS FLX Titanium was employed. A previously published linear amplification protocol was used to build TCR libraries from approximately 450 ng of total RNA. Sequencing was carried out on the Roche/454 Genome Sequencer using Titanium chemistry. Turning to the authors' computational methods: From a few of the healthy donors, approximately 80,000 rearranged TCR alpha transcripts were sequenced. Duplicate transcripts were dropped, and unique TCR clonotypes were identified by the CDR3 junction according to IMGT nomenclature. Logistic regression in R 2.13.0 modeled CD4 versus CD8 status as a function of V and J genes, with adjustment for donor effects and Bonferroni correction for multiple testing. The raw public data were reprocessed by TCRdb itself: fastp quality trimming at Q25, MiXCR clonotype calling, in-frame beta chains only. Rows with a matching CDR3 protein are joined into one entry that keeps the most common DNA and genes. The V and J calls and clone size come from TCRdb's table, not from the authors' own analysis. Recorded for this sample are about 200,000 distinct CDR3 sequences; about 76% of them occurred a single time. Roughly 2.4% of the sample is in the top ten clones.

Source material: naive CD4+ and CD8+ T cells sorted from blood, pooled from several donors. This sample's cell subset or site label indicates: FACS-sorted naive CD4+ (CD45RO-CD45RA+) and naive CD8+ (CD45RA+CD27bright) T cells. Here the chain combines TRBV10-3 and TRBJ2-7; 7 central nucleotides agree with TRBD1. The receptor was derived from a pool of human donors in good health; the sample pools cells from several healthy donors. CDR3 protein: CAIIPGGRYEQYF. The DNA sequence follows: TGTGCCATCATACCAGGGGGTAGATACGAGCAGTACTTC.